The sequence of this T cell receptor beta chain was determined in a study of control samples from healthy donors and cancer patients. Germline trimming cut 6 bases from V and 4 bases from J; bases unmatched to any gene: 3. CDR3 length: 14 amino acids. Germline V gene data show CDR1 as PRHDT and CDR2 as FYEKMQ (reference sequence). This clone was detected a few times. Profiled with immunoSEQ multiplex PCR; TCRdb holds only in-frame clones, not every one. The sample holds some 160,000 clones, around 90% seen once. This chain joins TRBV13 and TRBJ2-1; 10 positions match TRBD2. The specimen was blood. This TCR derives from a woman younger than 45 in good health. The CDR3 DNA follows: TGTGCCAGCAGAAGGACTAGCGGATACAATGAGCAGTTCTTC. It codes for CASRRTSGYNEQFF.